This entry describes one T cell receptor (beta chain). The data were obtained in a study of blood T cell repertoires in COVID-19. The method was immunoSEQ multiplex PCR; TCRdb's version includes in-frame clones alone and lacks a portion of them. The sample consists of a few hundred thousand clones, about four fifths of them appearing once. The V gene lost 0 bases and the J gene lost 0 bases, with 6 bases spanning the gap. The CDR3 has 15 residues. From germline, CDR1 is LGHNA and CDR2 YNFKEQ. The TCR originated in a woman between 45 and 60 years old who had recovered from COVID-19. The specimen was PBMCs or T cells enriched from blood (not recorded which). This rearrangement joins TRBV4-2 to TRBJ2-1; D is uncertain. The chain's CDR3 is CASSQDFSSYNEQFF. The DNA for the CDR3 is TGTGCCAGCAGCCAAGATTTTAGCTCCTACAATGAGCAGTTCTTC.